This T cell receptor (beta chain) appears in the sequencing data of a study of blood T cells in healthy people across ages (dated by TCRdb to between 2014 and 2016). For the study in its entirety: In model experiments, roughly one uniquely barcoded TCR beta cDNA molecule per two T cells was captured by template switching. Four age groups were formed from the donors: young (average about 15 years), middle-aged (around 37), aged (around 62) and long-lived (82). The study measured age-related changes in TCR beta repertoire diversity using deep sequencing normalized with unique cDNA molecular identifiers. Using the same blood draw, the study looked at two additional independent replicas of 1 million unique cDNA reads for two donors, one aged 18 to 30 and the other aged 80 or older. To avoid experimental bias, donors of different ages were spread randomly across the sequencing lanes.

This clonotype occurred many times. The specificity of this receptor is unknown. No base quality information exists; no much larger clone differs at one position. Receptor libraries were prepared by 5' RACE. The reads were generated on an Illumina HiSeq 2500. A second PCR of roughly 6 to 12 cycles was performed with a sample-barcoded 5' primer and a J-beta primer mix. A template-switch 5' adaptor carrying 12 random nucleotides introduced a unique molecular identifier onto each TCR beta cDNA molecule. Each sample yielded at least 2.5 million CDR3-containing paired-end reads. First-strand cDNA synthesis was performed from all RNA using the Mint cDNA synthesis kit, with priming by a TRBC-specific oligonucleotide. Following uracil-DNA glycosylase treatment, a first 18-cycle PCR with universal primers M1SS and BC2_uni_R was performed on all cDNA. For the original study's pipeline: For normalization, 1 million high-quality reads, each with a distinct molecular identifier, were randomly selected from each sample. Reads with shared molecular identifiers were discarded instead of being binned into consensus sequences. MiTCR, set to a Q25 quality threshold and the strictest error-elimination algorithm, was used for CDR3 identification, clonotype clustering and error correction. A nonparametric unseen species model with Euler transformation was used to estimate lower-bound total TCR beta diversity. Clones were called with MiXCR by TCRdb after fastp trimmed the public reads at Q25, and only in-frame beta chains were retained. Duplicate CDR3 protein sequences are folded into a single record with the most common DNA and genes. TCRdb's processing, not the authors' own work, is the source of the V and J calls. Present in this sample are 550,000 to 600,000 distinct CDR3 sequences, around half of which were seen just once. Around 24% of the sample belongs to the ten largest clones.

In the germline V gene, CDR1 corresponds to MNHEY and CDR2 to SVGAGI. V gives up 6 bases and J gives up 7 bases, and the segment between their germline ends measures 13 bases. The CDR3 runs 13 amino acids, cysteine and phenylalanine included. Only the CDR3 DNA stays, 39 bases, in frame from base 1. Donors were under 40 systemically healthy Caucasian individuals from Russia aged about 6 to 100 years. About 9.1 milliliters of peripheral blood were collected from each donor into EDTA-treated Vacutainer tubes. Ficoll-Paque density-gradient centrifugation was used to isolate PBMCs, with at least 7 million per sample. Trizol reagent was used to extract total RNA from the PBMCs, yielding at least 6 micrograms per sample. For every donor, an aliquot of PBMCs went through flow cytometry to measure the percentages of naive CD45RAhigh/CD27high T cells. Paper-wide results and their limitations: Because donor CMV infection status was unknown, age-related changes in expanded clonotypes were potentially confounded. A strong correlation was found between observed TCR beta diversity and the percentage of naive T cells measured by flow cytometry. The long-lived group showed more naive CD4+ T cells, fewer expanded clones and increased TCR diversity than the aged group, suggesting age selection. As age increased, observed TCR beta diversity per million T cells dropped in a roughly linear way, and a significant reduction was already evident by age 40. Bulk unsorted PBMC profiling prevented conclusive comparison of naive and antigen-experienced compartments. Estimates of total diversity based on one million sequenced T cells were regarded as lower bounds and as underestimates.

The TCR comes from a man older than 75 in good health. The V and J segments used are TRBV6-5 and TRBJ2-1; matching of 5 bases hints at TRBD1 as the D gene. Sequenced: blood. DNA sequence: TGTGCCAGCAGGCAGCAGGGAAGAAATGAGCAGTTCTTC. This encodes CASRQQGRNEQFF.